Detailed here is one T cell receptor (beta chain). Its target is unknown. Semi-nested PCR with Nested Universal Primer A followed constant-region reverse priming of full-length variable regions. TCRdb used MiXCR to reprocess the 5' RACE reads, holding one entry per CDR3 protein. Altogether about 40,000 distinct CDR3 sequences are present, around 18% being singletons, with the ten largest covering approximately 2.9%. Trimming removed 2 bases at V and 15 bases at J, with 17 bases between. The CDR3 covers 13 residues. Germline V gene data show CDR1 as MNHEY and CDR2 as SVGEGT. Study-wide results and limits: Greatest tumor Treg TCR overlap was with tumor naive CD4+ cells. In terms of TCR gene usage, tumor memory CD4+ T cells clustered together with blood and lymph node memory CD4+ cells, as well as with lymph node naive CD4+ cells.

What was sequenced was naive CD4+ T cells sorted from a lymph node. Subset indicated: naive CD4+ T cells, CD4+CD45RA+CD25-. This TCR came from a female donor with breast cancer. The V and J genes are TRBV6-2 or TRBV6-3 and TRBJ2-4; D gene uncertain. CDR3 nucleotide sequence: TGTGCCAGCAGTTACCCTCCTGGCCCAAAGGGGTACTTC. It codes for CASSYPPGPKGYF.